This T cell receptor beta chain was captured in a study of cytomegalovirus exposure and HLA in healthy donors. Study conclusions and caveats: A missense variant in DCLRE1C was later tied to TCR beta V- and J-gene trimming.

This PCR relied on a set of 60 Vbeta primers and 13 Jbeta primers. TCRdb keeps only in-frame clones here, not all; method: immunoSEQ multiplex PCR. Of tens of thousands of clones listed, roughly two thirds are singletons. The CDR3 runs to 15 residues. The ends lost 5 bases at V and 2 bases at J; junction bases unmatched: 7. CDR1 is SGHNT, CDR2 YENEEA, per germline. Of note for this clone: Its antigen is unidentified.

The chain recombines TRBV11-3 with TRBJ2-3; 7 bases match TRBD2. The receptor was derived from a woman aged 45-60 years in good health and CMV-seropositive. Sequencing was done on a sample of PBMCs. The CDR3 spells CASSPRSGDTDTQYF. CDR3 DNA: TGTGCCAGCAGCCCACGGAGCGGGGACACAGATACGCAGTATTTT.